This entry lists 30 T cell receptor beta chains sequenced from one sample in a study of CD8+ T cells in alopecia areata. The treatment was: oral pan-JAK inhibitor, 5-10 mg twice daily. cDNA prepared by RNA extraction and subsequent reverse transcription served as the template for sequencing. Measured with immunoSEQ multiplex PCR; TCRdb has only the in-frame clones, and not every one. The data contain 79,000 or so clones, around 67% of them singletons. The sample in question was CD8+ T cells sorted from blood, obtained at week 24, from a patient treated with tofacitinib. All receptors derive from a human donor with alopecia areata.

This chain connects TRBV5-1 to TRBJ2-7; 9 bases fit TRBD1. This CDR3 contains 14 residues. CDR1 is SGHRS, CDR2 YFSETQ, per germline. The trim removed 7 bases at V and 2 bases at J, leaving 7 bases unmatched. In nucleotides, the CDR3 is TGCGCCAGCGGCTGGACAGGGGCAGCCTACGAGCAGTACTTC. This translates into CASGWTGAAYEQYF. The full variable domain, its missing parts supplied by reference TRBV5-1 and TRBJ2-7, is KAGVTQTPRYLIKTRGQQVTLSCSPISGHRSVSWYQQTPGQGLQFLFEYFSETQRNKGNFPGRFSGRQFSNSRSEMNVSTLELGDSALYLCASGWTGAAYEQYFGPGTRLTVT.

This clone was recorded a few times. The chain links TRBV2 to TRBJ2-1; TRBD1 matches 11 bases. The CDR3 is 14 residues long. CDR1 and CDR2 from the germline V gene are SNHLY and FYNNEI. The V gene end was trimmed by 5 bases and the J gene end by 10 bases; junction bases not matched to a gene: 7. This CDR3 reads CASSLGQGAGEQFF. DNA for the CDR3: TGTGCCAGCAGTCTAGGACAGGGGGCTGGAGAGCAGTTCTTC.

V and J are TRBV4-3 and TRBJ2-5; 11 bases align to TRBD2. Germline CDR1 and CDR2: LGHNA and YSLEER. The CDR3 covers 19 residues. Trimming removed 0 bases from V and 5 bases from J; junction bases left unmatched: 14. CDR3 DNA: TGCGCCAGCAGCCAAGATTCGGCTAGCGGGGGGCTCAAGCCCGAGACCCAGTACTTC. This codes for CASSQDSASGGLKPETQYF.

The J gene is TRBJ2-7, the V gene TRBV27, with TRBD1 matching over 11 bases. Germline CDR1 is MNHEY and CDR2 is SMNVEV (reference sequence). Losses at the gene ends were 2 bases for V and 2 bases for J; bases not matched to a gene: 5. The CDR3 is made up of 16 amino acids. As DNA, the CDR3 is TGTGCCAGCAGTTTACTCCGGGACAGGGGGACCTACGAGCAGTACTTC. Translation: CASSLLRDRGTYEQYF.

The CDR3: CASSGTVNTEAFF. The CDR3 nucleotides read TGTGCCAGTAGTGGGACAGTGAACACTGAAGCTTTCTTT. The gene calls are TRBV19 and TRBJ1-1; 7 nucleotides line up with TRBD1. This CDR3 has 13 residues. V shed 5 bases and J 0 bases; nucleotides not matched to a gene: 0. Looked up from germline, CDR1 is LNHDA and CDR2 is SQIVND (reference sequence).

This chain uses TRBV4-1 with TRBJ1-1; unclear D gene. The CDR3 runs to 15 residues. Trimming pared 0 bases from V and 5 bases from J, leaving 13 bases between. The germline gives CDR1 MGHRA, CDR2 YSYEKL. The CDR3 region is CASSQEVGRGTEAFF. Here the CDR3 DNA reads TGCGCCAGCAGCCAAGAAGTCGGGCGAGGGACTGAAGCTTTCTTT.

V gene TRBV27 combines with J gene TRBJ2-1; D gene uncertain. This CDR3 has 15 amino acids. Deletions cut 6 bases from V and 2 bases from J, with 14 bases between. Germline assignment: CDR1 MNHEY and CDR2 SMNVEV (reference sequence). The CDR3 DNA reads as TGTGCCAGCAGAGTACAGCCCTCACCCTACAATGAGCAGTTCTTC. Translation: CASRVQPSPYNEQFF.

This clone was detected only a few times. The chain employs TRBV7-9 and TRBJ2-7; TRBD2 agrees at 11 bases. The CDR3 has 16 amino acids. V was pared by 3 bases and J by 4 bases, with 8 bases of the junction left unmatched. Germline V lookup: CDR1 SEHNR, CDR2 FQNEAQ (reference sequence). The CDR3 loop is CASSFASGGSEYEQYF. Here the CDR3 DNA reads TGTGCCAGCAGCTTTGCTAGCGGGGGGTCTGAATACGAGCAGTACTTC.

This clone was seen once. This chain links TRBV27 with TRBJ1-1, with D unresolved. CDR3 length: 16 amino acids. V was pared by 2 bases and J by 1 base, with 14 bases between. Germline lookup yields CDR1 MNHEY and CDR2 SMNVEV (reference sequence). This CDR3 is CASSLLPAPRNTEAFF. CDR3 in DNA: TGTGCCAGCAGTTTACTGCCAGCGCCGAGGAACACTGAAGCTTTCTTT.

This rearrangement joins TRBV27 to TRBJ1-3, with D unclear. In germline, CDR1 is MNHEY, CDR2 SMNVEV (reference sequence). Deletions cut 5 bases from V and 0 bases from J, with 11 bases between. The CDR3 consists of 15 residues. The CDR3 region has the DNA TGTGCCAGCAGTCCCATTACTCCCTCTGGAAACACCATATATTTT. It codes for CASSPITPSGNTIYF.

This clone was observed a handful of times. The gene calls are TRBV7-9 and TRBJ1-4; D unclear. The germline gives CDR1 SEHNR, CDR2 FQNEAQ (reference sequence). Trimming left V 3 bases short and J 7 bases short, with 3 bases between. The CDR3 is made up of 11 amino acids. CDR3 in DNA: TGTGCCAGCAGCTTCGGTGAAAAACTGTTTTTT. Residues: CASSFGEKLFF.

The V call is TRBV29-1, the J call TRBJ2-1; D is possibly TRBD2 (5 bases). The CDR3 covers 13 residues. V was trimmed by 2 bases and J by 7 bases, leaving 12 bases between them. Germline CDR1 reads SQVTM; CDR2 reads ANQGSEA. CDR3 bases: TGCAGCGTTGAACTAGCCCCCGGGAATGAGCAGTTCTTC. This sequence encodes CSVELAPGNEQFF.

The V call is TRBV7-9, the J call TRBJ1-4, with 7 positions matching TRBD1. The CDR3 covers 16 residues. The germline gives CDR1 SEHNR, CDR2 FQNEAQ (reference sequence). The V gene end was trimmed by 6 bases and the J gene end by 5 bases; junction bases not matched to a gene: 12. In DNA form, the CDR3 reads TGTGCCAGCAGTCCAATGTGGGACAGCCACAATGAAAAACTGTTTTTT. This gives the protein CASSPMWDSHNEKLFF.

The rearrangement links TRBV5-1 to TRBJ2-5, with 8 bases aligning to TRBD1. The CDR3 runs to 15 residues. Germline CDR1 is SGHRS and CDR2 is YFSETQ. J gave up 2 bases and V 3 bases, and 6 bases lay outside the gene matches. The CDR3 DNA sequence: TGCGCCAGCAGCTATGGACAGGGAACTCAAGAGACCCAGTACTTC. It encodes CASSYGQGTQETQYF.

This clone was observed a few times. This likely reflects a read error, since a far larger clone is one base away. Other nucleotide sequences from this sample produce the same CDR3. DNA for the CDR3: TGTGCCAGCAGCCAGGGTCTAACAGGGTTCTACGAGCAGTACTTC. Translating it yields CASSQGLTGFYEQYF. This chain joins TRBV11-2 and TRBJ2-7; D is perhaps TRBD1 (6 bases). The V and J ends lost 5 bases and 3 bases respectively, with 17 bases between them. Germline V gene sequence: CDR1 SGHAT, CDR2 FQNNGV. The CDR3 length is 15 residues.

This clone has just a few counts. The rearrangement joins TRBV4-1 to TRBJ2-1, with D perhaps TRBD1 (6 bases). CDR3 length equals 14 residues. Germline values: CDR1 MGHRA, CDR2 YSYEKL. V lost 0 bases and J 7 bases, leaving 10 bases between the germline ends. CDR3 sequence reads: CASSQEGQGNEQFF. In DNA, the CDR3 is TGCGCCAGCAGCCAAGAGGGTCAGGGGAATGAGCAGTTCTTC.

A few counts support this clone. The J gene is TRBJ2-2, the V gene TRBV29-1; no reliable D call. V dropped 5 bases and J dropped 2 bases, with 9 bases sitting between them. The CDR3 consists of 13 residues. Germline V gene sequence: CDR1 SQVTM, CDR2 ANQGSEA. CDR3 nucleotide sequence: TGCAGCGTTCGGCTAGTTAACACCGGGGAGCTGTTTTTT. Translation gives CSVRLVNTGELFF.

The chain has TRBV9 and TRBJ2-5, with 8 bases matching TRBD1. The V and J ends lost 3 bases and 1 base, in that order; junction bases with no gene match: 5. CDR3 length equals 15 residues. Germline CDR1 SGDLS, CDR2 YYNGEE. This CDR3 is CASSALGTGQETQYF. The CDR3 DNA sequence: TGTGCCAGCAGCGCCTTAGGGACAGGCCAAGAGACCCAGTACTTC.

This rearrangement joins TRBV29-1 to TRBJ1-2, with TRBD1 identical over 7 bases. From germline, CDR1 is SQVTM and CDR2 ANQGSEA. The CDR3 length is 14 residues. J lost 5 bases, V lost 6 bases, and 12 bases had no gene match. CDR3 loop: CSVDLQGFGYGYTF. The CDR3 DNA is TGCAGCGTGGACTTACAGGGGTTCGGTTATGGCTACACCTTC.

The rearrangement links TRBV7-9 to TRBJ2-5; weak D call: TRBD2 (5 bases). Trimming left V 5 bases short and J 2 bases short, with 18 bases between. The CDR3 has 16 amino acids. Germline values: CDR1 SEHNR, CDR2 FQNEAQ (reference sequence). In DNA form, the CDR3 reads TGTGCCAGCAGCCATAGTCCAGATAGCGTACAAGAGACCCAGTACTTC. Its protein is CASSHSPDSVQETQYF.

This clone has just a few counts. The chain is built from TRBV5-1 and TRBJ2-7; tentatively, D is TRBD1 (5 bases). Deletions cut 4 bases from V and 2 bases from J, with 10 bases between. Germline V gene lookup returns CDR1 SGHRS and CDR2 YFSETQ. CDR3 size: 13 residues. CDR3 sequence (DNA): TGCGCCAGCAGCCAGGACACAGCCTACGAGCAGTACTTC. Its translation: CASSQDTAYEQYF.

The CDR3 spells CASSFKVETQYF. CDR3 DNA: TGTGCCAGCAGCTTTAAAGTGGAGACCCAGTACTTC. J is TRBJ2-5 and V is TRBV6-6; D uncertain. Germline CDR1 and CDR2: MNHNY and SVGAGI (reference sequence). The CDR3 is 12 residues long. Trimming left V 6 bases short and J 5 bases short, with 10 bases between.

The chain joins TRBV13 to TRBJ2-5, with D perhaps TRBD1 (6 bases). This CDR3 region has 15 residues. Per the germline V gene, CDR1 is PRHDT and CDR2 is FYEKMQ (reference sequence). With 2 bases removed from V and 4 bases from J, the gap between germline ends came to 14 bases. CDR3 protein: CASSLQGQFLETQYF. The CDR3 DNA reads TGTGCCAGCAGCTTACAGGGGCAATTTCTAGAGACCCAGTACTTC.

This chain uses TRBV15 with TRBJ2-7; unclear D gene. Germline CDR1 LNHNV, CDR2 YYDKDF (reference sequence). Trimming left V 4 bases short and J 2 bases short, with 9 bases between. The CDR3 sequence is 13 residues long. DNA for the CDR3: TGTGCCACCAGCAAACGACACACCTACGAGCAGTACTTC. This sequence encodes CATSKRHTYEQYF.

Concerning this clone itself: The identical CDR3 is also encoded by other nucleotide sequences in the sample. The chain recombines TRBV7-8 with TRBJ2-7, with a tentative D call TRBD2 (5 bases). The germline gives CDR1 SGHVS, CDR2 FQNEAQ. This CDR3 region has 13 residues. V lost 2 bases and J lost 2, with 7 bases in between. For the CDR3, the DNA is TGTGCCAGCAGCTTACGAGGGACCTACGAGCAGTACTTC. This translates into CASSLRGTYEQYF.

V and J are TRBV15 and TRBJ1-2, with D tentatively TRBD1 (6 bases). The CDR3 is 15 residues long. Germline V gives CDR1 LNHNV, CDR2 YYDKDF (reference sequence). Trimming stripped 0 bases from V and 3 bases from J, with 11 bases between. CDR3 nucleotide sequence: TGTGCCACCAGCAGAGAACCAGGGGTAGACTATGGCTACACCTTC. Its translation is CATSREPGVDYGYTF.

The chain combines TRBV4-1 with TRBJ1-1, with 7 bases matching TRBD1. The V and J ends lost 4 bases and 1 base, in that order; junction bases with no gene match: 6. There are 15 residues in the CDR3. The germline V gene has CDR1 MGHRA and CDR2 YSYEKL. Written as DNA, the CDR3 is TGCGCCAGCAGCCTTTCCGGGACAGAGAACACTGAAGCTTTCTTT. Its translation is CASSLSGTENTEAFF.

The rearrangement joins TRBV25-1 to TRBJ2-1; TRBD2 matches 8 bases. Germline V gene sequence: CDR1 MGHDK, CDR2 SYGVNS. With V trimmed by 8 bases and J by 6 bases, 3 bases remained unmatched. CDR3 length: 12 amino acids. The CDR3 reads CASSTSGNEQFF. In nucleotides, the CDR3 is TGTGCCAGCTCCACTAGCGGCAATGAGCAGTTCTTC.

CDR3: CATSRDRLAETQYF. The CDR3 nucleotides read TGTGCCACCAGCAGAGATCGACTAGCCGAGACCCAGTACTTC. This chain links TRBV15 with TRBJ2-5; 7 positions match TRBD2. The CDR3 length is 14 residues. CDR1 is LNHNV, CDR2 YYDKDF, per germline (reference sequence). The ends lost 0 bases at V and 5 bases at J; junction bases unmatched: 3.

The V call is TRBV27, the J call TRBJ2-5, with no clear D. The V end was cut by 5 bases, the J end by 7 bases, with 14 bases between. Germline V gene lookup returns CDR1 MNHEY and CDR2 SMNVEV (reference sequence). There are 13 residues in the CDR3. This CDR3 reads CASSIGGLATQYF. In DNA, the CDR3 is TGTGCCAGCAGTATTGGCGGATTAGCGACCCAGTACTTC.